Sequencing of this T cell receptor beta chain was carried out in a study of T cell changes during pregnancy in multiple sclerosis (dated by TCRdb to between 2018 and 2021). For the wider study: In women with multiple sclerosis, the researchers looked at how the T cell repertoire shifted as pregnancy progressed.

The germline V gene gives CDR1 as ENHRY and CDR2 as SYGVKD. V trim: 6 bases; J trim: 8 bases; unmatched bases: 18. Measured from the cysteine to the phenylalanine, the CDR3 is 16 residues long. Only CDR3 DNA remains: 48 bases, in frame from the first base. The library was obtained by the immunoSEQ multiplex PCR assay. Not all clones reach the TCRdb copy of this immuneACCESS table, which keeps in-frame sequences only. Checked studies attribute under half of the gap to unresolved V genes and leave the rest unexplained. This sample holds approximately 97,000 clones; about nine tenths were observed only once. The ten largest clones represent about 1.7% of the sample. For this clone: Its antigen is not yet known. One base away there is no much larger clone; base qualities are not given.

The rearrangement joined TRBV10-3 to TRBJ1-1; 7 junctional bases match TRBD1. The starting material was peripheral blood, obtained after pregnancy. The source of this sequence is a female donor in good health, enrolled as a control in a pregnancy study. The DNA reads TGTGCCATCAGAGACATCACAGGGGAAAGGGGGCCCGAAGCTTTCTTT. It specifies CAIRDITGERGPEAFF.